The 20 T cell receptor beta chains below come from one sample, sequenced in a study of blood T cell repertoires in COVID-19. The data were produced by immunoSEQ multiplex PCR, yet TCRdb's version contains in-frame clones alone and is incomplete. Altogether approximately 220,000 clones are present, 81% being singletons, with the ten largest covering 7.9%. Sequencing was performed on peripheral blood. Receptors were obtained from a woman older than 75 with acute or convalescent COVID-19.

The J gene is TRBJ1-1, the V gene TRBV3-1 (or the pseudogene TRBV3-2), with D possibly matching TRBD1 (5 bases). CDR3 size: 12 residues. The germline V gene has CDR1 LGHDT and CDR2 YNNKEL (reference sequence). The ends were cut back, 5 bases at V and 11 bases at J, with 15 bases in the middle. CDR3 sequence: CASSSRKGMAFF. Here the CDR3 DNA reads TGTGCCAGCAGCTCCAGAAAGGGGATGGCTTTCTTT.

This chain connects TRBV5-1 to TRBJ2-3, with 8 bases aligning to TRBD2. Germline trimming cut 2 bases from V and 3 bases from J; bases unmatched to any gene: 14. Per germline, CDR1 SGHRS and CDR2 YFSETQ. CDR3 length: 18 amino acids. Here the CDR3 DNA reads TGCGCCAGCAGCTTTACCGCCCGGGCTAGCGGGTATACAGATACGCAGTATTTT. Protein product: CASSFTARASGYTDTQYF.

The rearrangement uses TRBV19 and TRBJ1-5; unclear D gene. The ends were cut back, 3 bases at V and 5 bases at J, with 11 bases in the middle. The CDR3 is made up of 14 amino acids. Germline CDR1 and CDR2: LNHDA and SQIVND (reference sequence). The CDR3 coding sequence is TGTGCCAGTAGTATTCAGGTCATGCATCAGCCCCAGCATTTT. Translating gives CASSIQVMHQPQHF.

V gene TRBV6-6 combines with J gene TRBJ2-2, with TRBD1 identical over 8 bases. J lost 5 bases, V lost 7 bases, and 6 bases had no gene match. The CDR3 length is 14 residues. From germline, CDR1 is MNHNY and CDR2 SVGAGI (reference sequence). CDR3 region: CASISGGGTGELFF. As DNA, the CDR3 is TGTGCCAGCATCTCAGGGGGCGGTACCGGGGAGCTGTTTTTT.

The CDR3 spells CASRHQVNTEAFF. The DNA of the CDR3 is TGTGCCAGTAGGCATCAGGTAAACACTGAAGCTTTCTTT. V gene TRBV6-5 combines with J gene TRBJ1-1, with D unclear. V lost 9 bases and J lost 2, with 13 bases in between. The CDR3 has 13 residues. Germline-derived CDR1 and CDR2 are MNHEY and SVGAGI.

The CDR3 nucleotides are TGTGCCAGTAGTCAAGGACCCAGGCGGGTATCCGGGGAGCTGTTTTTT. Residues: CASSQGPRRVSGELFF. The chain recombines TRBV19 with TRBJ2-2, with a tentative D call TRBD2 (5 bases). Trimming took off 5 bases at V and 6 bases at J, with 19 bases between the two ends. This CDR3 has 16 amino acids. Germline V gene sequence: CDR1 LNHDA, CDR2 SQIVND (reference sequence).

The rearrangement joins TRBV27 to TRBJ2-4, with D maybe TRBD1 (6 bases). CDR3 size: 15 residues. V lost 1 base to trimming and J lost 3 bases, with 10 bases between them. The germline V gene has CDR1 MNHEY and CDR2 SMNVEV (reference sequence). CDR3: CASSLLGAGKNIQYF. The CDR3 coding sequence is TGTGCCAGCAGTTTATTGGGGGCTGGCAAAAACATTCAGTACTTC.

The chain carries TRBV6-5 and TRBJ1-3, with TRBD1 identical over 8 bases. The V gene end was trimmed by 8 bases and the J gene end by 9 bases; junction bases not matched to a gene: 12. Germline CDR1 and CDR2: MNHEY and SVGAGI. The CDR3 is 14 amino acids. The CDR3 nucleotides are TGTGCCAGCGGGTCAGGGGGCTCTTCGGGCACCATATATTTT. Residues: CASGSGGSSGTIYF.

The chain joins TRBV9 to TRBJ2-2; possibly TRBD2 for D (5 bases). The CDR3 is 15 amino acids. CDR1 is SGDLS and CDR2 is YYNGEE in the germline V gene. V was cut by 4 bases and J by 1 base, with 11 bases left in between. Here the CDR3 reads CASSSGGLNTGELFF. The CDR3 DNA reads TGTGCCAGCAGCAGCGGAGGCTTGAACACCGGGGAGCTGTTTTTT.

V usage is TRBV5-4 and J usage is TRBJ1-2; 11 positions agree with TRBD1. Germline CDR1 reads SGHNT; CDR2 reads YYREEE (reference sequence). V trimming: 4 bases; J trimming: 4 bases; junction bases outside the gene matches: 9. The CDR3 is 16 residues long. The CDR3 region has the DNA TGTGCCAGCAGCCCCGGGACCGGGACAGGGGGCTATGGCTACACCTTC. As protein: CASSPGTGTGGYGYTF. Using reference TRBV5-4 and TRBJ1-2 for the parts outside the CDR3, the full variable domain is ETGVTQSPTHLIKTRGQQVTLRCSSQSGHNTVSWYQQALGQGPQFIFQYYREEENGRGNFPPRFSGLQFPNYSSELNVNALELDDSALYLCASSPGTGTGGYGYTFGSGTRLTVV.

The V gene is TRBV11-2, the J gene TRBJ1-5, with D possibly matching TRBD1 (5 bases). CDR3 length: 17 residues. The germline V and J ends were trimmed by 2 bases and 0 bases, with 14 bases remaining between them. Germline V lookup: CDR1 SGHAT, CDR2 FQNNGV. CDR3 bases: TGTGCCAGCAGCTTACGTCCACAGGCCAATAGCAATCAGCCCCAGCATTTT. Encoded protein: CASSLRPQANSNQPQHF.

V gene TRBV7-8 combines with J gene TRBJ2-3; D unresolved. V was pared by 3 bases and J by 0 bases, with 19 bases between. The CDR3 has 18 amino acids. Germline-derived CDR1 and CDR2 are SGHVS and FQNEAQ. The CDR3 spells CASSLVLRVSSSTDTQYF. The CDR3, as DNA: TGTGCCAGCAGCTTGGTGCTTCGGGTTTCTAGTAGCACAGATACGCAGTATTTT.

The rearrangement joins TRBV7-3 to TRBJ2-6, with a weak D call TRBD2 (6 bases). Germline V lookup: CDR1 SGHTA, CDR2 FQGTGA. Between the trimmed V and J ends, which lost 4 bases and 0 bases, there was a span of 13 bases. There are 17 residues in the CDR3. Written as DNA, the CDR3 is TGTGCCAGCAGCTCCCGGGACTCCTACTCTGGGGCCAACGTCCTGACTTTC. It codes for CASSSRDSYSGANVLTF.

The chain links TRBV7-2 to TRBJ2-5; tentatively, D is TRBD1 (6 bases). The V gene's germline CDR1 is SGHTA and CDR2 FQGNSA. This CDR3 contains 15 residues. Between the trimmed V and J ends, which lost 5 bases and 2 bases, there was a span of 15 bases. The CDR3 DNA reads as TGTGCCAGCAGCCCATTCGGGACACTACAAGAGACCCAGTACTTC. This sequence encodes CASSPFGTLQETQYF.

The V gene is TRBV6-5, the J gene TRBJ2-2; D is possibly TRBD2 (5 bases). Trimming pared 8 bases from V and 7 bases from J, leaving 14 bases between. The CDR3 spans 13 residues. Per germline, CDR1 MNHEY and CDR2 SVGAGI. The CDR3 DNA reads TGTGCCAGCGGGCCCCCTGGAGGCGGGGAGCTGTTTTTT. Protein product: CASGPPGGGELFF.

V usage is TRBV6-1 and J usage is TRBJ1-2; D is uncertain. The CDR3 runs to 11 residues. The V end was cut by 6 bases, the J end by 3 bases, with 5 bases between. CDR1 MNHNS and CDR2 SASEGT come from the germline V gene. The CDR3 DNA is TGTGCCAGCAGACTAGACTATGGCTACACCTTC. This encodes CASRLDYGYTF.

This rearrangement joins TRBV2 to TRBJ2-2; 8 bases are a match to TRBD1. With V trimmed by 8 bases and J by 5 bases, 10 bases remained unmatched. Per the germline V gene, CDR1 is SNHLY and CDR2 is FYNNEI. The CDR3 runs to 15 residues. CDR3 region: CASLQGAGMTGELFF. In nucleotides, the CDR3 is TGTGCCAGCCTCCAGGGGGCAGGTATGACCGGGGAGCTGTTTTTT.

V and J are TRBV5-4 and TRBJ2-7; 11 bases match TRBD1. The CDR3 loop spans 14 amino acids. CDR1 is SGHNT and CDR2 is YYREEE in the germline V gene (reference sequence). The trim removed 4 bases at V and 3 bases at J, leaving 3 bases unmatched. CDR3 DNA: TGTGCCAGCAGCCGGGACAGGGGGTTCTACGAGCAGTACTTC. As protein: CASSRDRGFYEQYF.

This clone is a singleton in its sample. This chain connects TRBV2 to TRBJ1-1, with unresolved D. CDR1 and CDR2 (germline): SNHLY, FYNNEI. The CDR3 consists of 14 residues. V lost 10 bases to trimming and J lost 4 bases, with 19 bases between them. The CDR3 DNA reads as TGTGCCACTGCAGGTCGGGGTTTGGGCACTGAAGCTTTCTTT. It encodes CATAGRGLGTEAFF. The full variable domain, in which reference TRBV2 and TRBJ1-1 provide the parts outside the CDR3, is EPEVTQTPSHQVTQMGQEVILRCVPISNHLYFYWYRQILGQKVEFLVSFYNNEISEKSEIFDDQFSVERPDGSNFTLKIRSTKLEDSAMYFCATAGRGLGTEAFFGQGTRLTVV.

This chain links TRBV27 with TRBJ1-5; D perhaps matches TRBD1 (6 bases). Trimming removed 5 bases from V and 2 bases from J, with 16 bases in between. From germline, CDR1 is MNHEY and CDR2 SMNVEV (reference sequence). The CDR3 consists of 16 residues. CDR3 amino acids: CASSTTGTHGNQPQHF. In DNA, the CDR3 is TGTGCCAGCAGTACGACAGGCACTCATGGCAATCAGCCCCAGCATTTT.